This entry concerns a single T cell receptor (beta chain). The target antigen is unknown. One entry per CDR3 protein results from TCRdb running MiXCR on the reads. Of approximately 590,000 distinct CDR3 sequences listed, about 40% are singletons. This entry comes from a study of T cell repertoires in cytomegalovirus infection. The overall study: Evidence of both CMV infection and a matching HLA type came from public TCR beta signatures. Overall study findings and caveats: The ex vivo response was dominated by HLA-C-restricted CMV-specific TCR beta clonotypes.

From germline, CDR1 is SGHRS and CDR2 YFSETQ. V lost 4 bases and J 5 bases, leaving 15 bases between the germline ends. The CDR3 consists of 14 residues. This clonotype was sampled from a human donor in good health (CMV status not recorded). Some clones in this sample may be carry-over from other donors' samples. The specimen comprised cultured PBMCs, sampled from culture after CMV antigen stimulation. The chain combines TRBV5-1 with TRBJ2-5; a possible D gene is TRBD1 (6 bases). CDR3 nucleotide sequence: TGCGCCAGCAGCGCTCGAACAGGGTTGGAGACCCAGTACTTC. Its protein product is CASSARTGLETQYF. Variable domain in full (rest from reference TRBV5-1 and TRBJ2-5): KAGVTQTPRYLIKTRGQQVTLSCSPISGHRSVSWYQQTPGQGLQFLFEYFSETQRNKGNFPGRFSGRQFSNSRSEMNVSTLELGDSALYLCASSARTGLETQYFGPGTRLLVL.